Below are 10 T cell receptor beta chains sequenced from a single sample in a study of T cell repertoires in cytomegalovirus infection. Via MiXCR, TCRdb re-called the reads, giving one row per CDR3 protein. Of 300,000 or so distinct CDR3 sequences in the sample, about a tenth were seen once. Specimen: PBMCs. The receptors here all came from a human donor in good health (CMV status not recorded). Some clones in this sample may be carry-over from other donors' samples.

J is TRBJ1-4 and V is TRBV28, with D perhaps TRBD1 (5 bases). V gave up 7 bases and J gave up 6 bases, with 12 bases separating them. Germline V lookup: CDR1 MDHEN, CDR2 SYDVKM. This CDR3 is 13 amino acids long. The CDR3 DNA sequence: TGTGCCAGCATCAGGGCGGGGGATGAAAAACTGTTTTTT. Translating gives CASIRAGDEKLFF. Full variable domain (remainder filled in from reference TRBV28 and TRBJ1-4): DVKVTQSSRYLVKRTGEKVFLECVQDMDHENMFWYRQDPGLGLRLIYFSYDVKMKEKGDIPEGYSVSREKKERFSLILESASTNQTSMYLCASIRAGDEKLFFGSGTQLSVL.

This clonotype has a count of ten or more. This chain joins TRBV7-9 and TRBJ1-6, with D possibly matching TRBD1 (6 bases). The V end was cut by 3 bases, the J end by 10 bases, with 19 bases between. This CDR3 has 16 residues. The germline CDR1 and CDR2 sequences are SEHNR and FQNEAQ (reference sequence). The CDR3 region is CASSLSGQGIKSPLHF. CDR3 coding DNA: TGTGCCAGCAGCTTGAGTGGGCAGGGGATAAAATCACCCCTCCACTTT. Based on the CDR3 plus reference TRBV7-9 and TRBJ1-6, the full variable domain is DTGVSQNPRHKITKRGQNVTFRCDPISEHNRLYWYRQTLGQGPEFLTYFQNEAQLEKSRLLSDRFSAERPKGSFSTLEIQRTEQGDSAMYLCASSLSGQGIKSPLHFGNGTRLTVT.

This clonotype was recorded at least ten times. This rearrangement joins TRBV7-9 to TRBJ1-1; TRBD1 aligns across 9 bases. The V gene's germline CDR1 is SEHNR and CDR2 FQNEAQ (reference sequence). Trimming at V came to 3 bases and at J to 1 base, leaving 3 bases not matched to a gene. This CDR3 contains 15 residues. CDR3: CASSLGDRENTEAFF. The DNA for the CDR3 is TGTGCCAGCAGCTTGGGGGACAGGGAGAACACTGAAGCTTTCTTT.

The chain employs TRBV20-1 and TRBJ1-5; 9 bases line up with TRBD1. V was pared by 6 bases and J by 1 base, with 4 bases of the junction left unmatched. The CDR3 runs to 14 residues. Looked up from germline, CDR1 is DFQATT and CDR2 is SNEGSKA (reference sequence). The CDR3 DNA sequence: TGCAGTGCCGGGACAGGGAGGAGCAATCAGCCCCAGCATTTT. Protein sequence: CSAGTGRSNQPQHF.

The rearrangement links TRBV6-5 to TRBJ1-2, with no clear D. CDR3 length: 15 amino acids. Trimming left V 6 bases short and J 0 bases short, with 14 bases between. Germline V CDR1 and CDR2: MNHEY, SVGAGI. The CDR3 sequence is CASRLEAKANYGYTF. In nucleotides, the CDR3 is TGTGCCAGCAGACTGGAGGCGAAAGCTAACTATGGCTACACCTTC.

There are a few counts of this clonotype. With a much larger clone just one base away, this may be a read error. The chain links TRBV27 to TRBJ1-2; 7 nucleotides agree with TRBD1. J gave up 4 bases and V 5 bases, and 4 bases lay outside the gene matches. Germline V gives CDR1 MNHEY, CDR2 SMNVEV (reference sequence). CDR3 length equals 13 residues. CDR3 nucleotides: TGTGCCAGCAGTCCGGGACAGCCCTATGGCTACACCTTC. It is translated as CASSPGQPYGYTF.

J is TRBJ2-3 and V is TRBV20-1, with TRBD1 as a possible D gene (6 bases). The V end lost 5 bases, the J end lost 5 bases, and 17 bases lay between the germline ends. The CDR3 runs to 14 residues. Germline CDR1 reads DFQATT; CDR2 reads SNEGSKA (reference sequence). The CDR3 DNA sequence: TGCAGTGCTGGCCTTAACAGGGTCGGAGATACGCAGTATTTT. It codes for CSAGLNRVGDTQYF.

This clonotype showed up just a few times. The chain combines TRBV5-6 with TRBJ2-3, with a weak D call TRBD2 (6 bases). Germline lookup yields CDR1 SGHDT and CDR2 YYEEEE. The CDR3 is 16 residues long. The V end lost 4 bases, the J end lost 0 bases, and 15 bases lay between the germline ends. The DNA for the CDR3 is TGTGCCAGCAGCCCCGCCGGAGGGATTAGCACAGATACGCAGTATTTT. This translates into CASSPAGGISTDTQYF.

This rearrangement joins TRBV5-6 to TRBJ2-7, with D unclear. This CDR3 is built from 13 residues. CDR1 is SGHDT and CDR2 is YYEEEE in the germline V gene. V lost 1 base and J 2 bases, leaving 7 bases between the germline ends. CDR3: CASSLYTAYEQYV. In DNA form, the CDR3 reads TGTGCCAGCAGCTTGTATACAGCCTACGAGCAGTACGTC.

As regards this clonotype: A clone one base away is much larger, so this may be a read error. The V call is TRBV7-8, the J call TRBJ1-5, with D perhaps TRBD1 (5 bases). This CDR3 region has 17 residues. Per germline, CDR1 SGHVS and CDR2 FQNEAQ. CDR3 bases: TGTACCAGCAGCTTAGCGGGGAGGGGCCTTCGCCATCAGCCCCAGCATTTT. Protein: CTSSLAGRGLRHQPQHF.